Each of the 14 T cell receptor beta chains below was sequenced from the same sample in a study of cytomegalovirus exposure and HLA in healthy donors. Primers for the PCR totalled 60 Vbeta and 13 Jbeta. Assay: immunoSEQ multiplex PCR; the TCRdb copy retains only in-frame clones and omits some. This repertoire shows around 140,000 clones, roughly three quarters found once; its top ten account for 0.94%. Sequences were obtained from PBMCs. The origin of the receptors is a woman aged 55-69 years in good health and CMV-seronegative.

This clone has just a few counts. Other DNA sequences in this specimen translate into the identical CDR3. The chain recombines TRBV28 with TRBJ2-2; weak D call: TRBD2 (5 bases). Germline CDR1 and CDR2: MDHEN and SYDVKM. V was pared by 3 bases and J by 8 bases, with 7 bases between. The CDR3 is made up of 12 amino acids. CDR3 in amino acids: CASSFRGGELFF. CDR3 DNA sequence: TGTGCCAGCAGTTTCCGAGGGGGGGAGCTGTTTTTT.

CDR3 DNA sequence: TGTGCCAGCAGTCGAGACAGGGGGCGCGGAGAGACCCAGTACTTC. Protein product: CASSRDRGRGETQYF. The chain is built from TRBV2 and TRBJ2-5, with 10 bases lining up with TRBD1. The junction had 7 bases not matched to a gene; V was cut back by 5 bases and J by 4 bases. CDR3 length equals 15 residues. CDR1 is SNHLY and CDR2 is FYNNEI in the germline V gene.

In this sample, this clone turned up a few times. This chain connects TRBV6-6 to TRBJ1-5; no definite D call. The germline gives CDR1 MNHNY, CDR2 SVGAGI (reference sequence). The CDR3 length is 14 residues. V was pared by 5 bases and J by 7 bases, with 15 bases between. The CDR3 coding sequence is TGTGCCAGCAGTACACTCACGGGTTGGCAGCCCCAGCATTTT. Protein sequence: CASSTLTGWQPQHF.

V and J are TRBV5-1 and TRBJ2-5; TRBD2 agrees at 7 bases. TRBJ2-7 matches the DNA end more closely, so the J call is doubtful. This CDR3 has 15 residues. From germline, CDR1 is SGHRS and CDR2 YFSETQ. The DNA for the CDR3 is TGCGCCAGCAGCGGAGGGACTACCTACTCCTACGAGCAGTACTTC. This sequence encodes CASSGGTTYSYEQYF.

The genes are TRBV10-1 and TRBJ2-5, with 7 bases that match TRBD2. The junction had 8 bases not matched to a gene; V was cut back by 2 bases and J by 2 bases. Germline assignment: CDR1 WNHNN and CDR2 SYGVQD (reference sequence). This CDR3 is 16 amino acids long. CDR3 coding DNA: TGCGCCAGCAGTGAGGGGGAGGGACCCGAGCAAGAGACCCAGTACTTC. This sequence encodes CASSEGEGPEQETQYF.

The chain combines TRBV18 with TRBJ2-7, with 10 bases lining up with TRBD1. The length of the CDR3 is 14 residues. CDR1 KGHSH and CDR2 LQKENI come from the germline V gene. V shed 2 bases and J 5 bases; nucleotides not matched to a gene: 3. The DNA for the CDR3 is TGTGCCAGCTCACCAGGGGACAGGGGCAACGAGCAGTACTTC. It is translated as CASSPGDRGNEQYF.

The V call is TRBV5-4, the J call TRBJ2-5; possible D gene TRBD2, 6 bases. This CDR3 has 14 residues. Trimming pared 3 bases from V and 1 base from J, leaving 10 bases between. Germline V lookup: CDR1 SGHNT, CDR2 YYREEE (reference sequence). For the CDR3, the DNA is TGTGCCAGCAGCTCCGGGACTCGCCAAGAGACCCAGTACTTC. It is translated as CASSSGTRQETQYF.

The chain is built from TRBV7-8 and TRBJ1-5; TRBD1 is a possible D gene (5 bases). Germline CDR1 is SGHVS and CDR2 is FQNEAQ. CDR3 length: 17 residues. V gave up 4 bases and J gave up 0 bases, with 16 bases separating them. The CDR3 is CASSYGRGLSSNQPQHF. The CDR3, as DNA: TGTGCCAGCAGCTACGGGAGGGGACTAAGTAGCAATCAGCCCCAGCATTTT.

This chain connects TRBV7-9 to TRBJ2-3; TRBD2 matches at 8 bases. CDR3 size: 17 residues. Germline CDR1 is SEHNR and CDR2 is FQNEAQ (reference sequence). Trimming removed 5 bases from V and 2 bases from J; junction bases left unmatched: 12. Here the CDR3 reads CASSPPPPSGLTDTQYF. CDR3 nucleotide sequence: TGTGCCAGCAGCCCCCCGCCGCCTAGCGGGCTCACAGATACGCAGTATTTT.

This clone was seen just once. The V gene is TRBV30, the J gene TRBJ2-7, with D perhaps matching TRBD1 (6 bases). Trimming pared 3 bases from V and 3 bases from J, leaving 18 bases between. Germline CDR1 reads GTSNPN; CDR2 reads SVGIG (reference sequence). CDR3 length: 15 residues. CDR3 loop: CAWSATRDTHYEQYF. The CDR3 coding sequence is TGTGCCTGGAGCGCCACACGGGACACCCACTACGAGCAGTACTTC.

The J gene is TRBJ2-7, the V gene TRBV5-1, with 11 bases fitting TRBD2. The trim removed 1 base at V and 4 bases at J, leaving 13 bases unmatched. CDR1 is SGHRS and CDR2 is YFSETQ in the germline V gene. CDR3 size: 18 residues. For the CDR3, the DNA is TGCGCCAGCAGCTTGAAAGCGGCCGGGACTAGCGGAACATACGAGCAGTACTTC. Protein sequence: CASSLKAAGTSGTYEQYF.

The chain is built from TRBV6-5 and TRBJ1-1; D is perhaps TRBD1 (6 bases). Between the trimmed V and J ends, which lost 6 bases and 1 base, there was a span of 15 bases. The CDR3 contains 15 residues. CDR1 and CDR2 from the germline V gene are MNHEY and SVGAGI. In nucleotides, the CDR3 is TGTGCCAGCAGGAGACCACAACAGGGGAACACTGAAGCTTTCTTT. It translates to CASRRPQQGNTEAFF.

The chain has TRBV5-6 and TRBJ2-7; possibly TRBD2 for D (6 bases). In germline, CDR1 is SGHDT, CDR2 YYEEEE. The V gene lost 0 bases and the J gene lost 1 base, with 8 bases spanning the gap. The CDR3 totals 14 residues. The chain's CDR3 is CASSLAGESYEQYF. The CDR3 region has the DNA TGTGCCAGCAGCTTGGCGGGGGAGTCCTACGAGCAGTACTTC. Using reference TRBV5-6 and TRBJ2-7 for the parts outside the CDR3, the full variable domain is DAGVTQSPTHLIKTRGQQVTLRCSPKSGHDTVSWYQQALGQGPQFIFQYYEEEERQRGNFPDRFSGHQFPNYSSELNVNALLLGDSALYLCASSLAGESYEQYFGPGTRLTVT.

This chain connects TRBV5-3 to TRBJ2-7, with D maybe TRBD1 (5 bases). TRBV5-3 is an ORF, with its function uncertain. Trimming removed 0 bases from V and 4 bases from J, with 14 bases in between. CDR3 length: 15 amino acids. CDR3 protein: CARSLAGRARYEQYF. The CDR3 DNA sequence: TGTGCCAGAAGCTTGGCTGGCAGGGCTAGGTACGAGCAGTACTTC.